These T cell receptor beta chains were read from a single sample in a study of T-cell reconstitution after alpha-beta-depleted transplantation in children. TCRdb ran MiXCR on the PCR reads and lists one entry per CDR3 protein. This table has 45,000 to 55,000 distinct CDR3 sequences, around 5.9% appearing once. The sequenced sample was PBMCs, mostly from graft donor cells, obtained 60 days after TCRalphabeta/CD19-depleted stem cell transplant. These receptors were collected from a female patient between 2 and 15 years old who had a stem cell transplant for aplastic anemia, so the T cells may come from the graft donor. Both conserved end residues are part of each CDR3. The order of the fields is clone size, J gene, D gene, V gene, CDR3 protein, CDR3 DNA. A D gene is named only where the DNA matches it firmly. Clone size is stated in some rows and not others, as once, few, many or a class when expanded.

many,TRBJ2-1,NA,TRBV29-1,CSVSKFPPSDEQFF,TGCAGCGTTTCTAAATTCCCGCCCTCCGATGAGCAGTTCTTC
few,TRBJ2-5,TRBD2,TRBV4-2,CASSQGTSGGETQYF,TGTGCCAGCAGCCAAGGGACTAGCGGGGGGGAGACCCAGTACTTC
many,TRBJ1-4,NA,TRBV2,CASSQWSYNEKLFF,TGTGCCAGCAGTCAGTGGAGTTATAATGAAAAACTGTTTTTT
few,TRBJ2-5,NA,TRBV7-9,CASSFLETQYF,TGTGCCAGCAGCTTCTTAGAGACCCAGTACTTC
NA,TRBJ2-3,NA,TRBV4-1,CASSRTPRVDTQYF,TGCGCCAGCAGCCGAACGCCCCGGGTGGATACGCAGTATTTT
many,TRBJ2-7,TRBD1,TRBV20-1,CSARDWAGQGSNGQYF,TGCAGTGCTAGAGATTGGGCAGGACAGGGGTCTAACGGGCAGTACTTC
many,TRBJ2-3,NA,TRBV25-1,CASSELIQGRTDTQYF,TGTGCCAGCAGTGAGTTGATCCAGGGGCGGACAGATACGCAGTATTTT
medium-sized,TRBJ2-3,NA,TRBV13,CASTLRGSDTQYF,TGTGCCAGCACTTTAAGGGGATCAGATACGCAGTATTTT
NA,TRBJ2-7,NA,TRBV7-3,CASSPDASYEQYF,TGTGCCAGCAGCCCGGACGCATCCTACGAGCAGTACTTC
few,TRBJ2-7,TRBD2,TRBV2,CASRARPGLGGISSEQYF,TGTGCCAGCAGGGCAAGACCCGGCCTCGGGGGGATATCGTCCGAGCAGTACTTC
many,TRBJ2-2,TRBD2,TRBV5-6,CASSFIPGGRTGELFF,TGTGCCAGCAGCTTTATACCGGGAGGGAGGACCGGGGAGCTGTTTTTT
many,TRBJ1-5,NA,TRBV15,CATSRESYSNQPQHF,TGTGCCACCAGCAGAGAATCTTATAGCAATCAGCCCCAGCATTTT
many,TRBJ1-1,NA,TRBV2,CASSHVAPEAFF,TGTGCCAGCAGTCATGTGGCCCCTGAAGCTTTCTTT
many,TRBJ2-2,NA,TRBV6-6,CASSYDWNTGELFF,TGTGCCAGCAGTTACGACTGGAACACCGGGGAGCTGTTTTTT
many,TRBJ1-6,NA,TRBV6-6,CASSYPDSPNSPLHF,TGTGCCAGCAGTTACCCGGACAGTCCGAATTCACCCCTCCACTTT
many,TRBJ1-1,NA,TRBV5-1,CASSLGRTRDTEAFF,TGCGCCAGCAGCTTGGGGAGGACACGGGACACTGAAGCTTTCTTT
many,TRBJ2-7,NA,TRBV6-1,CASSASFGTSSYEQYF,TGTGCCAGCAGCGCATCCTTCGGGACATCCTCCTACGAGCAGTACTTC
NA,TRBJ1-2,NA,TRBV20-1,CSASLSTGLRGGYTF,TGCAGTGCTAGTTTGTCGACAGGTCTGCGGGGGGGCTACACCTTC
NA,TRBJ2-7,TRBD2,TRBV28,CASSFGLAGTYEQYF,TGTGCCAGCAGTTTCGGACTAGCGGGAACCTACGAGCAGTACTTC
many,TRBJ2-3,TRBD2,TRBV27,CASSLRSGRATDTQYF,TGTGCCAGCAGTCTTCGTAGCGGGAGGGCTACAGATACGCAGTATTTT
many,TRBJ2-3,TRBD2,TRBV28,CASRVAGAEDTQYF,TGTGCCAGCAGGGTTGCGGGAGCCGAAGATACGCAGTATTTT
many,TRBJ2-1,NA,TRBV15,CATSRDRLRSSYNEQFF,TGTGCCACCAGCAGAGATAGGTTGCGGAGCTCCTACAATGAGCAGTTCTTC
medium-sized,TRBJ2-7,TRBD2,TRBV28,CASGTSGPYEQYF,TGTGCCAGCGGGACTAGCGGACCCTACGAGCAGTACTTC
many,TRBJ1-5,NA,TRBV3-1,CASSPTGNQPQHF,TGTGCCAGCAGCCCGACAGGTAATCAGCCCCAGCATTTT
NA,TRBJ2-3,TRBD1,TRBV7-9,CASSLRTGGFLVKDTQYF,TGTGCCAGCAGCTTGAGGACAGGGGGATTTCTAGTGAAAGATACGCAGTATTTT
many,TRBJ2-1,NA,TRBV4-3,CASSRIRDWSYNEQFF,TGCGCCAGCAGCCGAATCCGGGACTGGAGCTACAATGAGCAGTTCTTC
many,TRBJ1-1,NA,TRBV6-5,CASSPVVNTEAFF,TGTGCCAGCAGCCCAGTAGTGAACACTGAAGCTTTCTTT
NA,TRBJ2-2,NA,TRBV5-3,CARSSRMGGTGELFF,TGTGCCAGAAGCTCCAGGATGGGGGGCACCGGGGAGCTGTTTTTT
medium-sized,TRBJ2-1,TRBD2,TRBV7-2,CASSSERGAYNEQFF,TGTGCCAGCAGCTCCGAGCGGGGGGCTTACAATGAGCAGTTCTTC
NA,TRBJ2-3,NA,TRBV7-9,CASSFISHLTDTQYF,TGTGCCAGCAGCTTTATCTCCCATTTGACAGATACGCAGTATTTT
NA,TRBJ2-3,TRBD1,TRBV28,CASSSGTGSTDTQYF,TGTGCCAGCAGTTCCGGGACAGGGAGCACAGATACGCAGTATTTT
many,TRBJ2-3,NA,TRBV12-3/TRBV12-4,CASKDGADTQYF,TGTGCCTCCAAGGACGGTGCAGATACGCAGTATTTT
many,TRBJ2-1,NA,TRBV4-2,CASSQDRGHNEQFF,TGTGCCAGCAGCCAAGATCGGGGCCACAATGAGCAGTTCTTC
many,TRBJ1-5,NA,TRBV29-1,CSVVDSLNQPQHF,TGCAGCGTTGTCGACAGTCTTAACCAGCCCCAGCATTTT
many,TRBJ1-2,TRBD1,TRBV7-9,CASSLANKATGEDYGYTF,TGTGCCAGCAGCTTAGCTAATAAAGCCACAGGGGAGGACTATGGCTACACCTTC
NA,TRBJ2-7,NA,TRBV2,CASSFGSSYEQYF,TGTGCCAGCAGTTTTGGGAGCTCCTACGAGCAGTACTTC
many,TRBJ1-5,TRBD1,TRBV7-9,CASSLTGTGPNQPQHF,TGTGCCAGCAGCTTAACCGGGACAGGGCCTAATCAGCCCCAGCATTTT
few,TRBJ1-2,NA,TRBV5-4,CASSPGLDYGYTF,TGTGCCAGCAGCCCTGGTTTGGACTATGGCTACACCTTC
many,TRBJ2-1,TRBD2,TRBV5-1,CASRPRWELGGSREQFF,TGCGCCAGCAGACCCCGGTGGGAGCTGGGAGGGTCCCGTGAGCAGTTCTTC
many,TRBJ2-2,NA,TRBV10-2,CASKGGAGELFF,TGCGCCAGCAAAGGGGGGGCCGGGGAGCTGTTTTTT
many,TRBJ2-1,TRBD2,TRBV7-3,CASSYQRGPYNEQFF,TGTGCCAGCAGCTACCAGCGGGGACCCTACAATGAGCAGTTCTTC
NA,TRBJ1-5,NA,TRBV21-1,CATRNPGQDSSNQPQHF,TGTGCCACCAGAAACCCGGGACAGGATAGTAGCAATCAGCCCCAGCATTTT
many,TRBJ2-3,NA,TRBV6-6,CASTPATQYF,TGTGCCAGCACCCCAGCTACGCAGTATTTT
medium-sized,TRBJ2-5,NA,TRBV29-1,CSVHPLETQYF,TGCAGCGTTCATCCGCTAGAGACCCAGTACTTC
many,TRBJ1-2,NA,TRBV20-1,CSARDPGQLRGYTF,TGCAGTGCTAGAGATCCAGGGCAACTACGAGGCTACACCTTC
many,TRBJ2-1,TRBD2,TRBV5-4,CASTLTGGHEQFF,TGTGCCAGCACCCTCACGGGGGGGCATGAGCAGTTCTTC
many,TRBJ2-7,NA,TRBV5-1,CASSSQVGLAYYEQYF,TGCGCCAGCAGCTCCCAGGTCGGCCTAGCGTACTACGAGCAGTACTTC